This T cell receptor beta chain is from a study of blood T cells in healthy people across ages. A sample-barcoded 5' primer and a J-beta primer mix were used in a second PCR of about 6 to 11 cycles. In TCRdb, the 5' RACE reads were re-called with MiXCR into one record per CDR3 protein. Among 1.5 million to 2 million distinct CDR3 sequences listed, about 28% were seen once. This clonotype came up a few times. Sequence at one end of the junction differs from germline and may be a read error. This TCR was sampled from a woman aged 30 to 39 in good health. The sample consisted of blood.

The CDR3 reads CSVVYSRSGANALTF. CDR3 nucleotide sequence: TGCAGCGTTGTCTACAGCAGATCTGGGGCCAACGCCCTGACTTTC. The gene calls are TRBV29-1 and TRBJ2-6, with D possibly matching TRBD1 (5 bases). This CDR3 comprises 15 residues. The V gene's germline CDR1 is SQVTM and CDR2 ANQGSEA.